What follows are 3 T cell receptor beta chains derived from one specimen sequenced in a study of cytomegalovirus exposure and HLA in healthy donors. The PCR was carried out with 60 Vbeta primers and 13 Jbeta primers. The protocol was immunoSEQ multiplex PCR, while the TCRdb copy is restricted to in-frame clones and leaves out a portion. In the table there are more than 100,000 clones, more than 75% of which are singletons. The sample comprised PBMCs. These receptors all stem from a woman aged 25 to 39 in good health and CMV-seronegative.

The chain links TRBV7-8 to TRBJ1-5; 12 bases match TRBD1. Germline V gives CDR1 SGHVS, CDR2 FQNEAQ. The CDR3 loop spans 15 amino acids. With 9 bases clipped from V and 8 bases from J, the junction kept 11 bases outside the gene matches. Here the CDR3 reads CASTTGQGAGKPQHF. CDR3 coding DNA: TGTGCCAGTACCACGGGACAGGGGGCAGGCAAGCCCCAGCATTTT.

The gene calls are TRBV5-1 and TRBJ2-3, with D unresolved. From germline, CDR1 is SGHRS and CDR2 YFSETQ. The CDR3 contains 15 residues. Trimming took off 4 bases at V and 1 base at J, with 13 bases between the two ends. The DNA for the CDR3 is TGCGCCAGCAGCCCCATACCCCGGGGCACAGATACGCAGTATTTT. Translated, it gives CASSPIPRGTDTQYF.

The rearrangement links TRBV19 to TRBJ2-6; TRBD2 aligns across 7 bases. The CDR3 has 14 amino acids. Looked up from germline, CDR1 is LNHDA and CDR2 is SQIVND (reference sequence). The CDR3 nucleotides read TGTGCGGGGGGGGGAGGTCCTGGGGCCAACGTCCTGACTTTC. Translation gives CAGGGGPGANVLTF.